This T cell receptor (beta chain) is from a study of blood T cells in healthy people across ages. Study-wide findings and caveats: The study found TCR beta diversity correlated strongly with naive T cell percentage.

A remark on this clonotype: What it binds is not known.

The use of a sample-barcoded 5' primer and a J-beta primer mix characterized a second PCR of roughly 7 to 11 cycles. Each cDNA was tagged by a template-switch adaptor containing 12 random nucleotides. TCRdb analysed the 5' RACE reads with MiXCR anew, one entry per CDR3 protein. There are roughly 720,000 distinct CDR3 sequences in the sample; about 48% occur only once, and roughly 40% lies in the top ten. CDR1 SGHVS and CDR2 FNYEAQ come from the germline V gene. The CDR3 consists of 15 residues. V gave up 7 bases and J gave up 0 bases, with 13 bases separating them. This chain joins TRBV7-6 and TRBJ2-1; D may correspond to TRBD1 or TRBD2 (6 bases each). The sample was blood. This clonotype originated in a man older than 75 in good health. The CDR3 DNA reads TGTGCCAGCACCCAAGGGGGGATCTCCTACAATGAGCAGTTCTTC. It specifies CASTQGGISYNEQFF.